This T cell receptor (beta chain) was sequenced for a study of shared clonotypes between healthy human individuals. The CDR3 has 15 residues. Germline values: CDR1 LGHNA, CDR2 YNFKEQ. The ends lost 2 bases at V and 1 base at J; junction bases unmatched: 4. TCRdb's copy holds only in-frame clones and misses some; the assay was immunoSEQ multiplex PCR. The data show approximately 500,000 clones, less than 96% seen once. The chain employs TRBV4-2 and TRBJ1-1; 7 bases agree with TRBD1. The sequence derives from a woman aged 30 to 39 in good health. Sequenced input: naive CD4+ T cells sorted from blood. Stated subset: CD45RA+ positively selected. CDR3 residues: CASSQRQGGNTEAFF. CDR3 DNA sequence: TGTGCCAGCAGCCAACGACAGGGAGGGAACACTGAAGCTTTCTTT.